Following are 28 T cell receptor beta chains from one sample sequenced in a study of blood T cell repertoires in COVID-19. The assay was immunoSEQ multiplex PCR, and TCRdb's table has in-frame clones only and misses some. This sample carries about 180,000 clones, roughly nine tenths of them seen once, and the ten largest clones take about 2.1%. Source material: PBMCs or T cells enriched from blood (not recorded which). These receptors were obtained from a woman between 40 and 50 years old with acute COVID-19.

The chain employs TRBV7-2 and TRBJ2-7; 7 bases are a match to TRBD1. Trimming cost V 5 bases and J 4 bases; bases outside gene matches: 2. The CDR3 is 12 amino acids. The germline V gene encodes CDR1 SGHTA and CDR2 FQGNSA. The CDR3 DNA follows: TGTGCCAGCAGCCGGACAGGTTACGAGCAGTACTTC. This gives the protein CASSRTGYEQYF.

This clone was seen just once. The rearrangement uses TRBV5-1 and TRBJ2-5; possible D gene TRBD1, 5 bases. The CDR3 consists of 15 residues. The V end was cut by 1 base, the J end by 3 bases, with 13 bases between. The germline CDR1 and CDR2 sequences are SGHRS and YFSETQ. The CDR3 DNA follows: TGCGCCAGCAGCTTGAAAGCTGGCAGGGAAGAGACCCAGTACTTC. Amino acid sequence: CASSLKAGREETQYF.

The chain uses TRBV9 and TRBJ2-1, with D tentatively TRBD2 (6 bases). The germline V gene encodes CDR1 SGDLS and CDR2 YYNGEE. The CDR3 is made up of 16 amino acids. The V and J ends lost 7 bases and 2 bases respectively, with 19 bases between them. CDR3 protein: CASATGGMRTYNEQFF. The CDR3 bases are TGTGCCAGCGCGACGGGCGGGATGAGGACCTACAATGAGCAGTTCTTC.

The V and J genes are TRBV3-1 (or the pseudogene TRBV3-2) and TRBJ1-5; 8 nucleotides match TRBD1. This CDR3 spans 17 amino acids. Germline V lookup: CDR1 LGHDT, CDR2 YNNKEL (reference sequence). The trim removed 4 bases at V and 2 bases at J, leaving 10 bases unmatched. In DNA, the CDR3 is TGTGCCAGCAGCCGAGGACAGGGAGGAGTGGGCAATCAGCCCCAGCATTTT. Protein: CASSRGQGGVGNQPQHF.

The chain combines TRBV27 with TRBJ2-5, with 11 bases matching TRBD1. The CDR3 sequence is 16 residues long. Germline V gene data show CDR1 as MNHEY and CDR2 as SMNVEV (reference sequence). The V and J ends lost 4 bases and 4 bases, in that order; junction bases with no gene match: 8. For the CDR3, the DNA is TGTGCCAGCAGTTCACCTTCCGGGACAGGGGGAGAGACCCAGTACTTC. Its translation is CASSSPSGTGGETQYF.

This chain connects TRBV14 to TRBJ2-3; no definite D call. Looked up from germline, CDR1 is SGHDN and CDR2 is FVKESK. V was cut by 0 bases and J by 2 bases, with 15 bases left in between. This CDR3 region has 17 residues. The CDR3 coding sequence is TGTGCCAGCAGCCAAGATGAGGCCTACCCTTTCACAGATACGCAGTATTTT. Translation: CASSQDEAYPFTDTQYF.

The chain has TRBV11-2 and TRBJ1-2; D is unresolved. The CDR3 sequence is 14 residues long. The V and J ends lost 5 bases and 5 bases respectively, with 15 bases between them. CDR1 and CDR2 (germline): SGHAT, FQNNGV. The CDR3 DNA is TGTGCCAGCAGCCATATGGGGAGTAGGTATGGCTACACCTTC. Amino acid sequence: CASSHMGSRYGYTF.

V and J are TRBV4-3 and TRBJ2-7, with a weak D call TRBD2 (5 bases). Trimming took 1 base from V and 4 from J, leaving 14 bases between them. CDR3 length: 15 residues. Germline values: CDR1 LGHNA, CDR2 YSLEER. This chain's CDR3 is CASSQAIGSAYEQYF. The DNA of the CDR3 is TGCGCCAGCAGCCAAGCGATAGGGAGTGCGTACGAGCAGTACTTC.

The chain carries TRBV27 and TRBJ1-3, with D tentatively TRBD1 (5 bases). Deletions cut 5 bases from V and 3 bases from J, with 14 bases between. This CDR3 is 15 amino acids long. From germline, CDR1 is MNHEY and CDR2 SMNVEV (reference sequence). The CDR3 region has the DNA TGTGCCAGCAGTCCCGACAGTGTCGGTGGAAACACCATATATTTT. Amino acid sequence: CASSPDSVGGNTIYF.

The chain combines TRBV7-2 with TRBJ2-7, with 7 bases fitting TRBD1. V trimming: 5 bases; J trimming: 6 bases; junction bases outside the gene matches: 13. Germline V lookup: CDR1 SGHTA, CDR2 FQGNSA. The CDR3 is 15 residues long. This chain's CDR3 is CASSQGATGFSEQYF. In nucleotides, the CDR3 is TGTGCCAGCAGCCAAGGGGCGACAGGGTTCAGCGAGCAGTACTTC. The variable domain in full, with the rest retrieved from reference TRBV7-2 and TRBJ2-7, is GAGVSQSPSNKVTEKGKDVELRCDPISGHTALYWYRQSLGQGLEFLIYFQGNSAPDKSGLPSDRFSAERTGGSVSTLTIQRTQQEDSAVYLCASSQGATGFSEQYFGPGTRLTVT.

The chain is built from TRBV15 and TRBJ2-2; TRBD2 aligns across 11 bases. Trimming cost V 8 bases and J 2 bases; bases outside gene matches: 4. Looked up from germline, CDR1 is LNHNV and CDR2 is YYDKDF (reference sequence). The CDR3 consists of 15 residues. CDR3 in amino acids: CATSRLAGNTGELFF. DNA for the CDR3: TGTGCCACCTCCCGACTAGCGGGAAACACCGGGGAGCTGTTTTTT.

V and J are TRBV6-2 or TRBV6-3 and TRBJ2-2; D gene unclear. CDR3 length: 16 amino acids. The V end lost 6 bases, the J end lost 1 base, and 15 bases lay between the germline ends. Germline assignment: CDR1 MNHEY and CDR2 SVGEGT. CDR3 DNA sequence: TGTGCCAGCAGCCTAATTAGCACGAGGAACACCGGGGAGCTGTTTTTT. Its protein product is CASSLISTRNTGELFF.

J is TRBJ2-2 and V is TRBV5-8; TRBD1 agrees at 7 bases. There are 17 residues in the CDR3. In germline, CDR1 is SGHTS, CDR2 YDEGEE. V dropped 0 bases and J dropped 1; count of bases not matched to a gene: 6. CDR3 loop: CASSLGGGHENTGELFF. Written as DNA, the CDR3 is TGTGCCAGCAGCTTGGGAGGGGGCCACGAGAACACCGGGGAGCTGTTTTTT.

The chain couples TRBV10-3 to TRBJ1-2, with D unresolved. Trimming cost V 3 bases and J 3 bases, with 5 bases left between them. This CDR3 is built from 12 residues. The germline CDR1 and CDR2 sequences are ENHRY and SYGVKD. CDR3 amino acids: CAISDSDYGYTF. In DNA form, the CDR3 reads TGTGCCATCAGTGATTCGGACTATGGCTACACCTTC.

The V call is TRBV4-1, the J call TRBJ2-4; TRBD2 aligns across 10 bases. This CDR3 has 18 amino acids. Per the germline V gene, CDR1 is MGHRA and CDR2 is YSYEKL. Trimming at V came to 2 bases and at J to 2 bases, leaving 9 bases not matched to a gene. CDR3 DNA: TGCGCCAGCAGCCAAACTAACCTAGCGGGAGACACCAAAAACATTCAGTACTTC. Protein product: CASSQTNLAGDTKNIQYF.

This clone was seen a single time. The V and J genes are TRBV10-1 and TRBJ2-5; weak D call: TRBD2 (6 bases). Germline assignment: CDR1 WNHNN and CDR2 SYGVQD (reference sequence). V lost 3 bases to trimming and J lost 7 bases, with 12 bases between them. The CDR3 loop spans 13 amino acids. The CDR3: CASSDTLGGTQYF. CDR3 in DNA: TGCGCCAGCAGTGATACCCTCGGGGGGACCCAGTACTTC.

The genes are TRBV6-4 and TRBJ2-3; D perhaps matches TRBD1 (6 bases). Between the trimmed V and J ends, which lost 2 bases and 0 bases, there was a span of 12 bases. This CDR3 is built from 16 residues. Germline V lookup: CDR1 MRHNA, CDR2 SNTAGT. This CDR3 is CASSDRGLPSTDTQYF. The CDR3 bases are TGTGCCAGCAGTGACAGGGGGTTGCCTAGCACAGATACGCAGTATTTT.

The J gene is TRBJ2-3, the V gene TRBV19; D may be TRBD2 (6 bases). Germline CDR1 reads LNHDA; CDR2 reads SQIVND (reference sequence). The CDR3 sequence is 14 residues long. V lost 6 bases and J lost 4, with 14 bases in between. The CDR3 nucleotides read TGTGCCAGTAGCGGGAGCAATCCGTCAGATACGCAGTATTTT. It is translated as CASSGSNPSDTQYF. The full variable domain, rest sourced from reference TRBV19 and TRBJ2-3, is DGGITQSPKYLFRKEGQNVTLSCEQNLNHDAMYWYRQDPGQGLRLIYYSQIVNDFQKGDIAEGYSVSREKKESFPLTVTSAQKNPTAFYLCASSGSNPSDTQYFGPGTRLTVL.

The chain combines TRBV5-1 with TRBJ1-2; no clear D. This CDR3 spans 15 amino acids. Germline values: CDR1 SGHRS, CDR2 YFSETQ. Trimming pared 0 bases from V and 8 bases from J, leaving 17 bases between. CDR3 loop: CASSLAADPSGGYTF. Here the CDR3 DNA reads TGCGCCAGCAGCTTGGCGGCAGACCCTTCGGGAGGCTACACCTTC.

The chain is built from TRBV2 and TRBJ2-3; a weak D match, TRBD2 (6 bases). Germline V CDR1 and CDR2: SNHLY, FYNNEI. Trimming pared 9 bases from V and 3 bases from J, leaving 22 bases between. This CDR3 has 16 residues. The CDR3 region has the DNA TGTGCCAGTCAGGACCTAGCGCGGGGCCCTACAGATACGCAGTATTTT. It encodes CASQDLARGPTDTQYF.

To note about this clone: The sample contains more than one DNA sequence encoding this CDR3. The rearrangement uses TRBV6-5 and TRBJ1-1; tentative D call: TRBD1 (5 bases). Trimming cost V 5 bases and J 1 base, with 8 bases left between them. Germline V gene lookup returns CDR1 MNHEY and CDR2 SVGAGI. This CDR3 contains 13 residues. CDR3 amino acids: CASSPRGNTEAFF. CDR3 sequence (DNA): TGTGCCAGCAGTCCAAGGGGGAACACTGAAGCTTTCTTT.

The chain has TRBV2 and TRBJ1-1, with D hard to call. Germline V gene sequence: CDR1 SNHLY, CDR2 FYNNEI. The CDR3 runs 11 residues. V lost 4 bases and J lost 11, with 11 bases in between. The DNA of the CDR3 is TGTGCCAGCAGTGTGGGCGCGAAGGCTTTCTTT. The encoded protein is CASSVGAKAFF.

The V call is TRBV20-1, the J call TRBJ2-1, with TRBD2 matching 8 bases. The length of the CDR3 is 17 residues. Germline V CDR1 and CDR2: DFQATT, SNEGSKA (reference sequence). Trimming at V came to 3 bases and at J to 5 bases, leaving 15 bases not matched to a gene. The DNA of the CDR3 is TGCAGTGCTAGTGGTCCAGTGGAGCGGGGGCCTAACAATGAGCAGTTCTTC. This encodes CSASGPVERGPNNEQFF.

The J gene is TRBJ1-3, the V gene TRBV7-2; 7 bases map to TRBD1. CDR1 and CDR2 from the germline V gene are SGHTA and FQGNSA. The CDR3 totals 15 residues. V gave up 4 bases and J gave up 0 bases; unmatched junction bases: 3. In DNA form, the CDR3 reads TGTGCCAGCAGCTCCGGGACAGTCTCTGGAAACACCATATATTTT. Translated, it gives CASSSGTVSGNTIYF.

J is TRBJ1-1 and V is TRBV5-1; TRBD1 might be the D (5 bases). The CDR3 runs to 14 residues. V was shortened by 0 bases and J by 3 bases, with 9 bases between the two germline ends. Looked up from germline, CDR1 is SGHRS and CDR2 is YFSETQ. The CDR3 DNA is TGCGCCAGCAGCTTGGAGGGGTGGGACACTGAAGCTTTCTTT. Amino acid sequence: CASSLEGWDTEAFF.

The rearrangement joins TRBV5-1 to TRBJ2-5, with 11 bases identical to TRBD2. The trim removed 1 base at V and 5 bases at J, leaving 7 bases unmatched. From germline, CDR1 is SGHRS and CDR2 YFSETQ. The CDR3 extends over 16 amino acids. The CDR3 reads CASSLFSGGALETQYF. In nucleotides, the CDR3 is TGCGCCAGCAGCTTGTTTAGCGGGGGGGCCTTGGAGACCCAGTACTTC.

The V gene is TRBV5-1, the J gene TRBJ2-2; the match to TRBD2 covers 12 bases. V lost 0 bases to trimming and J lost 7 bases; unmatched junction nucleotides: 7. Germline CDR1 reads SGHRS; CDR2 reads YFSETQ. CDR3 length: 17 amino acids. The CDR3 protein is CASSLVELAGGFGELFF. The CDR3 nucleotides read TGCGCCAGCAGCTTGGTTGAACTAGCGGGGGGCTTCGGGGAGCTGTTTTTT.

V is TRBV19 and J is TRBJ2-7, with D tentatively TRBD1 (6 bases). Germline assignment: CDR1 LNHDA and CDR2 SQIVND (reference sequence). The V and J ends lost 4 bases and 4 bases respectively, with 17 bases between them. The CDR3 covers 15 residues. The CDR3 nucleotides read TGTGCCAGTAGTACATCACAGGGTTCGAGGTACGAGCAGTACTTC. Its protein product is CASSTSQGSRYEQYF. Full variable domain (rest looked up from reference TRBV19 and TRBJ2-7): DGGITQSPKYLFRKEGQNVTLSCEQNLNHDAMYWYRQDPGQGLRLIYYSQIVNDFQKGDIAEGYSVSREKKESFPLTVTSAQKNPTAFYLCASSTSQGSRYEQYFGPGTRLTVT.